A single sample is the source of the 5 T cell receptor beta chains below, sequenced in a study of T cells of healthy individuals. TCRdb itself ran the 5' RACE reads through MiXCR, one entry per CDR3 protein. This sample yields 65,000 to 95,000 distinct CDR3 sequences, of which around 5.1% are seen a single time; around 7.6% belongs to the top ten. The receptor source for this set is a female donor in good health.

This clonotype was counted a few times. J is TRBJ2-3 and V is TRBV7-2; 14 nucleotides line up with TRBD2. Germline V CDR1 and CDR2: SGHTA, FQGNSA. The length of the CDR3 is 20 residues. Germline trimming cut 5 bases from V and 2 bases from J; bases unmatched to any gene: 15. The CDR3 bases are TGTGCCAGCAGCGGAACACCGGGACTAGCGGGAGTTGCAATCACAGATACGCAGTATTTT. Amino acids: CASSGTPGLAGVAITDTQYF.

This chain uses TRBV2 with TRBJ2-5; D is unresolved. V was clipped by 3 bases and J by 5 bases, with 10 bases between them. Per the germline V gene, CDR1 is SNHLY and CDR2 is FYNNEI. The CDR3 extends over 13 amino acids. The CDR3 nucleotides read TGTGCCAGCAGTGACAGTACGTGGGAGACCCAGTACTTC. Translating gives CASSDSTWETQYF.

This clonotype was found many times. The chain combines TRBV15 with TRBJ1-1; TRBD1 aligns across 7 bases. Looked up from germline, CDR1 is LNHNV and CDR2 is YYDKDF (reference sequence). The CDR3 runs 16 residues. Trimming removed 3 bases from V and 1 base from J; junction bases left unmatched: 8. The CDR3 here is CATSRERQGRNTEAFF. In DNA form, the CDR3 reads TGTGCCACCAGCAGGGAGAGACAGGGAAGGAACACTGAAGCTTTCTTT. Drawing the rest from reference TRBV15 and TRBJ1-1, the complete variable domain is DAMVIQNPRYQVTQFGKPVTLSCSQTLNHNVMYWYQQKSSQAPKLLFHYYDKDFNNEADTPDNFQSRRPNTSFCFLDIRSPGLGDTAMYLCATSRERQGRNTEAFFGQGTRLTVV.

This clonotype was recorded at least ten times. The chain couples TRBV15 to TRBJ2-7, with 10 nucleotides matching TRBD1. Germline assignment: CDR1 LNHNV and CDR2 YYDKDF (reference sequence). The V gene end was trimmed by 0 bases and the J gene end by 7 bases; junction bases not matched to a gene: 6. The CDR3 runs to 15 residues. This chain's CDR3 is CATSRDPGQGLEQYF. The CDR3 DNA follows: TGTGCCACCAGCAGAGATCCGGGACAGGGGCTGGAGCAGTACTTC.

This chain joins TRBV19 and TRBJ2-1; D is undetermined. CDR1 LNHDA and CDR2 SQIVND come from the germline V gene (reference sequence). The CDR3 consists of 11 residues. V lost 4 bases to trimming and J lost 10 bases, with 8 bases between them. CDR3 sequence reads: CASSSAVEQFF. The CDR3 DNA sequence: TGTGCCAGTAGTAGCGCCGTGGAGCAGTTCTTC.